This T cell receptor (beta chain) was identified during a study of PD-L1 blockade in urothelial cancer. The CDR3 is 14 residues long. CDR1 and CDR2 from the germline V gene are LNHDA and SQIVND (reference sequence). Trimming at V came to 7 bases and at J to 1 base, leaving 5 bases not matched to a gene. Stated time point: peripheral blood 6 weeks after treatment start. The method was immunoSEQ multiplex PCR; TCRdb's version includes in-frame clones alone and lacks a portion of them. The table records about 90,000 clones, less than 90% of them present only once. The chain is built from TRBV19 and TRBJ2-5, with 8 bases matching TRBD2. The starting material was PBMCs, obtained around atezolizumab (anti-PD-L1) treatment. This receptor was identified in a man in his sixties or seventies with urothelial cancer. The CDR3 sequence: CASKERGFQETQYF. The CDR3 nucleotides are TGTGCCAGTAAGGAGCGGGGGTTCCAAGAGACCCAGTACTTC.